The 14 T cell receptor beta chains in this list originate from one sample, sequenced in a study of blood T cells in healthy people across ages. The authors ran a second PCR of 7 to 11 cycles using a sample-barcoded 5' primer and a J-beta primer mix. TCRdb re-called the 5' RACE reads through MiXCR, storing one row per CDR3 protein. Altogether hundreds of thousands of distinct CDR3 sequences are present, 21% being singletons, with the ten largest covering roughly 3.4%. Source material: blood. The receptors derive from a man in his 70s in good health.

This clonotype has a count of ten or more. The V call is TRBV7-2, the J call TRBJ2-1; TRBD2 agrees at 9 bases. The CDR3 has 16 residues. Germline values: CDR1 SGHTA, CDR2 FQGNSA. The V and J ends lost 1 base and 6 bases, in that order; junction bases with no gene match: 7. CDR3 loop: CASSLEASGVFNEQFF. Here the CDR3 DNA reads TGTGCCAGCAGCTTAGAAGCTAGCGGGGTCTTCAATGAGCAGTTCTTC. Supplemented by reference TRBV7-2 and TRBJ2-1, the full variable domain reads GAGVSQSPSNKVTEKGKDVELRCDPISGHTALYWYRQSLGQGLEFLIYFQGNSAPDKSGLPSDRFSAERTGGSVSTLTIQRTQQEDSAVYLCASSLEASGVFNEQFFGPGTRLTVL.

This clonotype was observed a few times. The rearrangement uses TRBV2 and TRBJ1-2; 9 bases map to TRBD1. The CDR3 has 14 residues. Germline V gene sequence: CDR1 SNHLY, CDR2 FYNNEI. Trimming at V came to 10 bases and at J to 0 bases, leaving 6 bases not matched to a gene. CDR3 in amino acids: CAIRTGDSNYGYTF. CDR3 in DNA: TGTGCCATACGGACAGGGGACTCTAACTATGGCTACACCTTC.

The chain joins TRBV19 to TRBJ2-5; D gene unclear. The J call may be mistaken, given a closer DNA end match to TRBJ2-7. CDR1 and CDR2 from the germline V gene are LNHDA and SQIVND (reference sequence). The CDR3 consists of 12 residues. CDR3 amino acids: CASKSENYEQYF. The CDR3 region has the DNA TGTGCCAGTAAGTCGGAAAACTACGAGCAGTACTTC.

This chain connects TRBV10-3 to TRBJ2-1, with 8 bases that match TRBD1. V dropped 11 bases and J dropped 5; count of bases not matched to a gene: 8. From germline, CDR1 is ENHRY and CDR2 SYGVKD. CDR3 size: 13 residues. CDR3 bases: TGTGCCCTCGGACAGGGATTAAACAATGAGCAGTTCTTC. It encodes CALGQGLNNEQFF.

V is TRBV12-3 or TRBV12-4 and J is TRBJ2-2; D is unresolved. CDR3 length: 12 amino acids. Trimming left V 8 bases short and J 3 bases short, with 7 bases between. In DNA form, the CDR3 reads TGTGCCAGCCGAACAGACACCGGGGAGCTGTTTTTT. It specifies CASRTDTGELFF.

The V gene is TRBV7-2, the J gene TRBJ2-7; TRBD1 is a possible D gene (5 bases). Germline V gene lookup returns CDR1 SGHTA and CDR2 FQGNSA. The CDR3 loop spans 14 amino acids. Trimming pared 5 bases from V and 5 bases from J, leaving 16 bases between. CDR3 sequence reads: CASSARTRNDEQYF. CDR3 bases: TGTGCCAGCAGCGCCAGGACAAGGAACGACGAGCAGTACTTC.

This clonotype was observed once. The CDR3 here is CASSRLSVGASSYNEQFF. The CDR3 nucleotides read TGTGCCAGCAGCCGACTTTCGGTAGGGGCGAGCTCCTACAATGAGCAGTTCTTC. V gene TRBV3-1 combines with J gene TRBJ2-1; tentative D call: TRBD1 (5 bases). The CDR3 is made up of 18 amino acids. Per germline, CDR1 LGHDT and CDR2 YNNKEL (reference sequence). The V gene lost 4 bases and the J gene lost 0 bases, with 19 bases spanning the gap.

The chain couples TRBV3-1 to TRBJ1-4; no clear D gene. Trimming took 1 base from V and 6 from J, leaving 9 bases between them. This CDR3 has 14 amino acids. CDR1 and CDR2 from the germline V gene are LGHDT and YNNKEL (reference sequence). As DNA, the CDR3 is TGTGCCAGCAGCCAAGCTGTAATGGATGAAAAACTGTTTTTT. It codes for CASSQAVMDEKLFF.

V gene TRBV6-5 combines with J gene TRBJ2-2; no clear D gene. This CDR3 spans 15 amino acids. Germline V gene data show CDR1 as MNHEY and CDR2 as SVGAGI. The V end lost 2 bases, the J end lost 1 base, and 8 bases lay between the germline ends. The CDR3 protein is CASSYRALNTGELFF. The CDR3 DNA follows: TGTGCCAGCAGTTACCGAGCCCTGAACACCGGGGAGCTGTTTTTT.

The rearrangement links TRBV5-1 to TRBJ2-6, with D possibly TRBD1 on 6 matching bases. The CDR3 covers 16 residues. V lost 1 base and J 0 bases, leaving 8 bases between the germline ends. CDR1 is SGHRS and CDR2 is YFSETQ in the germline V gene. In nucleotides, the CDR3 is TGCGCCAGCAGCTTGACAGGGCTCTCTGGGGCCAACGTCCTGACTTTC. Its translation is CASSLTGLSGANVLTF.

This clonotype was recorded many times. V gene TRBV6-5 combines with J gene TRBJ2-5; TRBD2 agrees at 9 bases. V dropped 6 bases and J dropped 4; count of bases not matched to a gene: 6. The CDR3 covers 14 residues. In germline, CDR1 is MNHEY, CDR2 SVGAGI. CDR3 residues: CASRGTSFAETQYF. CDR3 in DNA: TGTGCCAGCAGGGGGACTAGCTTCGCAGAGACCCAGTACTTC.

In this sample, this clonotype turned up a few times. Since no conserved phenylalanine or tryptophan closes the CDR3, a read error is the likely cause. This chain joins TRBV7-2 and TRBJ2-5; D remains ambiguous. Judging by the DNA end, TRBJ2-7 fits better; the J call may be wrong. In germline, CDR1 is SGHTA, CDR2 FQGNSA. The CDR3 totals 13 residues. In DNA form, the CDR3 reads TGTGCCAGCAGCTCCCCTGGGGACTACGAGCAGTACCTC. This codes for CASSSPGDYEQYL.

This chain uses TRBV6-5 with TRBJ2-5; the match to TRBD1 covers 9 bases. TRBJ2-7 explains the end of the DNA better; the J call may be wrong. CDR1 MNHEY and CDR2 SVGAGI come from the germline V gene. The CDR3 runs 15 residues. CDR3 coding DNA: TGTGCCAGCAGTCAAACAGGGGGCAAGCTCTACGAGCAGTACTTC. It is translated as CASSQTGGKLYEQYF.

CDR3 DNA: TGTGCCAGCAGCCAAGATCGAAAAGGGGAAAAACTGTTTTTT. Its translation is CASSQDRKGEKLFF. The chain combines TRBV3-1 with TRBJ1-4; D gene unclear. CDR1 LGHDT and CDR2 YNNKEL come from the germline V gene (reference sequence). The CDR3 loop spans 14 amino acids. The V gene lost 0 bases and the J gene lost 8 bases, with 10 bases spanning the gap. Looking up the rest from reference TRBV3-1 and TRBJ1-4 gives the full variable domain: DTAVSQTPKYLVTQMGNDKSIKCEQNLGHDTMYWYKQDSKKFLKIMFSYNNKELIINETVPNRFSPKSPDKAHLNLHINSLELGDSAVYFCASSQDRKGEKLFFGSGTQLSVL.